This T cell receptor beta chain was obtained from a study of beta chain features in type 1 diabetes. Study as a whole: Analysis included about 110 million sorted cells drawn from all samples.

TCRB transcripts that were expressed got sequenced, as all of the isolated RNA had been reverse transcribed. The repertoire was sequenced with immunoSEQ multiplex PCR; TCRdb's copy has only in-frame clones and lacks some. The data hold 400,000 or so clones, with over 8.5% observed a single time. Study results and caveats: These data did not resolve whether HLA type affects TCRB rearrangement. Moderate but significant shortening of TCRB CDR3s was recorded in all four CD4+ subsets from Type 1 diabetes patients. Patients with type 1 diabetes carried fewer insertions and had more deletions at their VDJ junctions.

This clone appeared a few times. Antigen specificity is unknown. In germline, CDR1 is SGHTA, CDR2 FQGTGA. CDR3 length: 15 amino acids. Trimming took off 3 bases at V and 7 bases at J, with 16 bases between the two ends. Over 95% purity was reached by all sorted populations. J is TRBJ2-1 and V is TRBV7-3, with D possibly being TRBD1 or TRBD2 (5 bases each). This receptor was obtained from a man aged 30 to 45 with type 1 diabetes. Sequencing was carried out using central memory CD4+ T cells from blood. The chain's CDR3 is CASSFSGTPQNEQFF. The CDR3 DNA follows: TGTGCCAGCAGCTTCTCCGGGACGCCTCAAAATGAGCAGTTCTTC.